A single sample gave rise to the 27 T cell receptor beta chains below, sequenced in a study of T cell responses to AZD1222 COVID-19 vaccine. Clones were sequenced by immunoSEQ multiplex PCR, and TCRdb holds only the in-frame ones, with some missing. This sample has roughly 120,000 clones, with about nine tenths found just once. Sequencing used peripheral blood, obtained on day 0 of AZD1222 vaccination. The origin of the receptors is an adult in good health.

V and J are TRBV18 and TRBJ1-4; TRBD1 aligns across 8 bases. Per the germline V gene, CDR1 is KGHSH and CDR2 is LQKENI. The V and J ends lost 4 bases and 8 bases, in that order; junction bases with no gene match: 6. CDR3 length equals 14 residues. CDR3 coding DNA: TGTGCCAGCTCACTACAGGGGGATGGAGAAAAACTGTTTTTT. Amino acid sequence: CASSLQGDGEKLFF. Based on the CDR3 plus reference TRBV18 and TRBJ1-4, the full variable domain is NAGVMQNPRHLVRRRGQEARLRCSPMKGHSHVYWYRQLPEEGLKFMVYLQKENIIDESGMPKERFSAEFPKEGPSILRIQQVVRGDSAAYFCASSLQGDGEKLFFGSGTQLSVL.

The V gene is TRBV5-4, the J gene TRBJ1-2, with no clear D. With 2 bases removed from V and 8 bases from J, the gap between germline ends came to 10 bases. The germline V gene has CDR1 SGHNT and CDR2 YYREEE (reference sequence). The CDR3 covers 12 residues. The CDR3 region has the DNA TGTGCCAGCAGCTTAGGGTCCTGGGGCTACACCTTC. Translation: CASSLGSWGYTF.

J is TRBJ1-4 and V is TRBV6-5, with 8 bases matching TRBD1. The CDR3 covers 15 residues. Germline CDR1 reads MNHEY; CDR2 reads SVGAGI. J gave up 8 bases and V 2 bases, and 7 bases lay outside the gene matches. The CDR3 region has the DNA TGTGCCAGCAGTTACGGAGGACAGGGAGAAGAAAAACTGTTTTTT. Translating gives CASSYGGQGEEKLFF.

The chain uses TRBV5-1 and TRBJ2-3; D gene ambiguous. The germline V and J ends were trimmed by 1 base and 5 bases, with 14 bases remaining between them. Germline loops: CDR1 SGHRS, CDR2 YFSETQ. The CDR3 length is 15 residues. The CDR3 nucleotides read TGCGCCAGCAGCTTGTCCCTGGCCGTCGGAGATACGCAGTATTTT. Its protein is CASSLSLAVGDTQYF.

CDR3 region: CATSEGAGTEAFF. CDR3 coding DNA: TGTGCCACCAGTGAGGGGGCGGGCACTGAAGCTTTCTTT. This sequence joins TRBV24-1 and TRBJ1-1; TRBD1 might be the D (6 bases). Looked up from germline, CDR1 is KGHDR and CDR2 is SFDVKD. The CDR3 is 13 amino acids. V lost 4 bases and J lost 4, with 9 bases in between.

The genes are TRBV5-4 and TRBJ2-7; either TRBD1 or TRBD2 may fit D (7 bases each). Trimming shortened V by 1 base and J by 4 bases, and 9 bases separated the two germline ends. Germline values: CDR1 SGHNT, CDR2 YYREEE (reference sequence). This CDR3 contains 13 residues. The CDR3 sequence is CASSLQGGYEQYF. The DNA of the CDR3 is TGTGCCAGCAGCTTGCAGGGGGGGTACGAGCAGTACTTC. Looking up the rest from reference TRBV5-4 and TRBJ2-7 gives the full variable domain: ETGVTQSPTHLIKTRGQQVTLRCSSQSGHNTVSWYQQALGQGPQFIFQYYREEENGRGNFPPRFSGLQFPNYSSELNVNALELDDSALYLCASSLQGGYEQYFGPGTRLTVT.

The rearrangement links TRBV6-1 to TRBJ1-6; D is possibly TRBD1 (5 bases). Germline V lookup: CDR1 MNHNS, CDR2 SASEGT. The CDR3 covers 15 residues. Between the trimmed V and J ends, which lost 1 base and 6 bases, there was a span of 10 bases. The CDR3 DNA is TGTGCCAGCAGTGAAGGGTGGGGGAGTAATTCACCCCTCCACTTT. It is translated as CASSEGWGSNSPLHF.

The table lists this clone with a few counts. This chain uses TRBV27 with TRBJ2-3; TRBD1 aligns across 7 bases. J lost 6 bases, V lost 4 bases, and 7 bases had no gene match. The CDR3 loop spans 14 amino acids. Germline V CDR1 and CDR2: MNHEY, SMNVEV (reference sequence). This chain's CDR3 is CASSSNRGPDTQYF. DNA for the CDR3: TGTGCCAGCAGTTCAAACAGGGGACCCGATACGCAGTATTTT.

V usage is TRBV6-4 and J usage is TRBJ2-7, with D tentatively TRBD2 (5 bases). The germline V gene encodes CDR1 MRHNA and CDR2 SNTAGT. Trimming left V 3 bases short and J 0 bases short, with 12 bases between. This CDR3 spans 15 amino acids. The CDR3 nucleotides are TGTGCCAGCAGTGAACAGCCCGCGGGCTCCTACGAGCAGTACTTC. It codes for CASSEQPAGSYEQYF.

The chain couples TRBV28 to TRBJ2-7; D is unresolved. Germline V gene sequence: CDR1 MDHEN, CDR2 SYDVKM. This CDR3 spans 14 amino acids. Trimming cost V 3 bases and J 3 bases, with 12 bases left between them. The DNA for the CDR3 is TGTGCCAGCAGTTTTAACAGCGATCACTACGAGCAGTACTTC. Translation: CASSFNSDHYEQYF.

This clone has only one observation. This chain connects TRBV11-2 to TRBJ2-7; 7 bases map to TRBD1. Germline CDR1 SGHAT, CDR2 FQNNGV. This CDR3 is built from 16 residues. The V gene end was trimmed by 5 bases and the J gene end by 4 bases; junction bases not matched to a gene: 14. DNA for the CDR3: TGTGCCAGCAGCCGACGCCCAAGGGGGACAGATTACGAGCAGTACTTC. This gives the protein CASSRRPRGTDYEQYF. Together with reference TRBV11-2 and TRBJ2-7, the CDR3 gives the full variable domain: EAGVAQSPRYKIIEKRQSVAFWCNPISGHATLYWYQQILGQGPKLLIQFQNNGVVDDSQLPKDRFSAERLKGVDSTLKIQPAKLEDSAVYLCASSRRPRGTDYEQYFGPGTRLTVT.

The chain carries TRBV9 and TRBJ2-5; 10 nucleotides align to TRBD2. After removal of 4 bases from V and 0 bases from J, the junction contained 3 bases not matched to a gene. Germline CDR1 SGDLS, CDR2 YYNGEE. The CDR3 length is 15 residues. CDR3 sequence (DNA): TGTGCCAGCAGCCTTAGCGGGGGGAACCAAGAGACCCAGTACTTC. It encodes CASSLSGGNQETQYF.

The chain combines TRBV5-1 with TRBJ2-5, with TRBD2 identical over 15 bases. This CDR3 comprises 18 residues. With V trimmed by 0 bases and J by 5 bases, 8 bases remained unmatched. Germline assignment: CDR1 SGHRS and CDR2 YFSETQ. The CDR3 sequence is CASSLALGLAGGPETQYF. The CDR3 region has the DNA TGCGCCAGCAGCTTGGCCTTAGGACTAGCGGGAGGGCCGGAGACCCAGTACTTC.

In its sample, this clone was seen once. The chain is built from TRBV7-9 and TRBJ1-1; D gene ambiguous. The V end was cut by 7 bases, the J end by 0 bases, with 15 bases between. The CDR3 consists of 15 residues. The germline V gene encodes CDR1 SEHNR and CDR2 FQNEAQ (reference sequence). CDR3 sequence (DNA): TGTGCCAGCACGGCCACGGCCGGCCTGAACACTGAAGCTTTCTTT. Its protein product is CASTATAGLNTEAFF. Looking up the rest from reference TRBV7-9 and TRBJ1-1 gives the full variable domain: DTGVSQNPRHKITKRGQNVTFRCDPISEHNRLYWYRQTLGQGPEFLTYFQNEAQLEKSRLLSDRFSAERPKGSFSTLEIQRTEQGDSAMYLCASTATAGLNTEAFFGQGTRLTVV.

This clone was counted a few times. V usage is TRBV20-1 and J usage is TRBJ1-1; D call uncertain. Trimming left V 5 bases short and J 11 bases short, with 15 bases between. The germline V gene has CDR1 DFQATT and CDR2 SNEGSKA (reference sequence). The CDR3 is 11 residues long. The CDR3 loop is CSAASPLSAFF. In nucleotides, the CDR3 is TGCAGTGCTGCATCCCCGCTGAGCGCTTTCTTT.

V and J are TRBV6-5 and TRBJ1-2, with 7 bases that match TRBD1. Looked up from germline, CDR1 is MNHEY and CDR2 is SVGAGI. J lost 0 bases, V lost 2 bases, and 6 bases had no gene match. The length of the CDR3 is 16 residues. In nucleotides, the CDR3 is TGTGCCAGCAGTTACGGAGGGACAGATGCTAACTATGGCTACACCTTC. This gives the protein CASSYGGTDANYGYTF.

This clone was seen just once. The J gene is TRBJ2-5, the V gene TRBV6-5, with no clear D. Germline V gene sequence: CDR1 MNHEY, CDR2 SVGAGI. This CDR3 spans 13 amino acids. V lost 6 bases and J 3 bases, leaving 11 bases between the germline ends. The CDR3 here is CASSVRPKETQYF. CDR3 sequence (DNA): TGTGCCAGCAGCGTCAGGCCGAAAGAGACCCAGTACTTC.

The chain recombines TRBV29-1 with TRBJ1-2; TRBD1 matches 7 bases. Looked up from germline, CDR1 is SQVTM and CDR2 is ANQGSEA. J lost 4 bases, V lost 4 bases, and 15 bases had no gene match. This CDR3 comprises 16 residues. CDR3 DNA sequence: TGCAGCGTTGGAGAGTCAAGTAGGGGGCATGGCTATGGCTACACCTTC. Residues: CSVGESSRGHGYGYTF.

The J gene is TRBJ2-1, the V gene TRBV5-6; D could derive from TRBD1 or TRBD2 (5 bases each). V lost 1 base and J 9 bases, leaving 20 bases between the germline ends. The CDR3 length is 16 residues. CDR1 SGHDT and CDR2 YYEEEE come from the germline V gene. CDR3: CASSLKGIARGIEQFF. CDR3 nucleotide sequence: TGTGCCAGCAGCTTGAAGGGGATAGCGAGGGGCATTGAGCAGTTCTTC.

The genes are TRBV7-8 and TRBJ1-3, with TRBD1 matching 11 bases. V shed 4 bases and J 1 base; nucleotides not matched to a gene: 9. Per the germline V gene, CDR1 is SGHVS and CDR2 is FQNEAQ. This CDR3 has 18 amino acids. The CDR3 DNA reads as TGTGCCAGCAGCTCAGGACAGGGGGCCGCATGGTCTGGAAACACCATATATTTT. Encoded protein: CASSSGQGAAWSGNTIYF.

The genes are TRBV14 and TRBJ2-3; 8 nucleotides align to TRBD2. The CDR3 runs to 16 residues. Germline CDR1 and CDR2: SGHDN and FVKESK. Trimming cost V 2 bases and J 7 bases; bases outside gene matches: 11. CDR3 sequence reads: CASSQQAGVTRNTQYF. DNA of the CDR3: TGTGCCAGCAGCCAACAAGCGGGAGTTACAAGAAATACGCAGTATTTT.

The rearrangement links TRBV19 to TRBJ2-1; 8 positions agree with TRBD1. The J segment lost 16 bases and the V segment lost 4 bases, leaving 9 bases of the junction unmatched. This CDR3 region has 12 residues. Per germline, CDR1 LNHDA and CDR2 SQIVND (reference sequence). The CDR3 bases are TGTGCCAGTAGTACAGGGCGGGACAGGCAATTCTTC. The encoded protein is CASSTGRDRQFF.

The chain recombines TRBV4-1 with TRBJ2-1; D might be TRBD2 (6 bases). This CDR3 has 15 residues. V was clipped by 6 bases and J by 6 bases, with 18 bases between them. Per the germline V gene, CDR1 is MGHRA and CDR2 is YSYEKL. Here the CDR3 reads CASRTRVEGFNEQFF. DNA for the CDR3: TGCGCCAGCAGGACGAGGGTGGAGGGGTTCAATGAGCAGTTCTTC.

The chain has TRBV7-9 and TRBJ2-3, with D unclear. The ends were cut back, 0 bases at V and 0 bases at J, with 4 bases in the middle. The CDR3 spans 14 residues. Germline loops: CDR1 SEHNR, CDR2 FQNEAQ (reference sequence). This CDR3 reads CASSLALSTDTQYF. As DNA, the CDR3 is TGTGCCAGCAGCTTAGCGCTTAGCACAGATACGCAGTATTTT. The full variable domain, its missing parts supplied by reference TRBV7-9 and TRBJ2-3, is DTGVSQNPRHKITKRGQNVTFRCDPISEHNRLYWYRQTLGQGPEFLTYFQNEAQLEKSRLLSDRFSAERPKGSFSTLEIQRTEQGDSAMYLCASSLALSTDTQYFGPGTRLTVL.

This sequence joins TRBV7-9 and TRBJ1-4, with unresolved D. The CDR3 length is 13 residues. Germline CDR1 reads SEHNR; CDR2 reads FQNEAQ (reference sequence). V lost 6 bases and J lost 7, with 12 bases in between. DNA for the CDR3: TGTGCCAGCAGGGCCGGAGTAAGTGAAAAACTGTTTTTT. Translating it yields CASRAGVSEKLFF.

The chain couples TRBV12-3 or TRBV12-4 to TRBJ2-1, with D possibly matching TRBD1 (7 bases). The CDR3 sequence is 13 residues long. Trimming left V 7 bases short and J 13 bases short, with 20 bases between. Written as DNA, the CDR3 is TGTGCCAGCACAAATCTCCAGGGGGGACTCCAGTTCTTC. Encoded protein: CASTNLQGGLQFF.

V gene TRBV27 combines with J gene TRBJ2-3; 8 bases agree with TRBD2. This CDR3 spans 13 amino acids. The V gene's germline CDR1 is MNHEY and CDR2 SMNVEV (reference sequence). The junction had 6 bases not matched to a gene; V was cut back by 9 bases and J by 4 bases. This CDR3 is CASREAGADTQYF. CDR3 sequence (DNA): TGTGCCAGTAGGGAAGCGGGAGCAGATACGCAGTATTTT.